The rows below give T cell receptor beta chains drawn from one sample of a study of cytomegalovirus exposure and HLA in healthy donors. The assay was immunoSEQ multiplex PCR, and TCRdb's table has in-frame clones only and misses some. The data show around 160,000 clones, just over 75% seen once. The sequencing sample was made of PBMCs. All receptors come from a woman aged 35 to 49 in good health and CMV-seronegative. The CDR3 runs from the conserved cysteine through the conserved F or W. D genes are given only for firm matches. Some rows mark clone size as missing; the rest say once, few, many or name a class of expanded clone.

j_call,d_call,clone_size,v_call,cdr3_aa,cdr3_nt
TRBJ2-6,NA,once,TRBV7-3,CASSLTHPTTAGANVLTF,TGTGCCAGCAGCTTAACGCACCCCACGACAGCTGGGGCCAACGTCCTGACTTTC
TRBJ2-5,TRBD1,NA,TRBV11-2,CASSLGGQGQETQYF,TGTGCCAGCAGCTTAGGAGGACAGGGCCAAGAGACCCAGTACTTC
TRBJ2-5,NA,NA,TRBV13,CASSLRVGETQYF,TGTGCCAGCAGCTTGAGAGTCGGGGAGACCCAGTACTTC
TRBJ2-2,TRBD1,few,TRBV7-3,CASSRQGSSTGELFF,TGTGCCAGCAGCCGACAGGGCTCTTCCACCGGGGAGCTGTTTTTT
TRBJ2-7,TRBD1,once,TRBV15,CATSREKGQGRGYEQYF,TGTGCCACCAGCAGAGAAAAGGGACAGGGGAGAGGCTACGAGCAGTACTTC
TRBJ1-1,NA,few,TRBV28,CASSLLTEAFF,TGTGCCAGCAGTTTACTCACTGAAGCTTTCTTT
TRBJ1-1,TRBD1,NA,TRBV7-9,CASSLATGRAFF,TGTGCCAGCAGCTTAGCGACAGGGAGAGCTTTCTTT
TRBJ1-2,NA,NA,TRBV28,CASSSPGSGGYTF,TGTGCCAGCAGTTCCCCAGGCTCCGGTGGCTACACCTTC
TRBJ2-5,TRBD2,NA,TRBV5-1,CASSSGGGGETQYF,TGCGCCAGCAGCTCGGGGGGTGGAGGAGAGACCCAGTACTTC
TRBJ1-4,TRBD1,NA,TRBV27,CASSPGTGAGKLFF,TGTGCCAGCAGTCCAGGGACAGGGGCTGGGAAACTGTTTTTT
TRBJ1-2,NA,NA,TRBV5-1,CASSLGQATNYGYTF,TGCGCCAGCAGCTTGGGACAGGCCACTAACTATGGCTACACCTTC